This T cell receptor beta chain is drawn from a study of regulatory dendritic cells for organ transplantation. CFSE-labeled sorted T cells met regulatory or mature dendritic cells for more than four days. CD4+ or CD8+ T cells were sorted as naive CD45RA+ or memory CD45RO+. Measured with immunoSEQ multiplex PCR; TCRdb has only the in-frame clones, and not every one. The sample includes some 10,000 clones, roughly 86% of them seen just once. Trimming took 9 bases from V and 4 from J; bases not matched to a gene: 7. This CDR3 region has 13 residues. This clone was found once. Its antigen is still unknown.

Specimen: naive CD8+ T cells from blood cultured with dendritic cells. Subset meaning: CD45RA+ naive T cells. This chain connects TRBV6-7 to TRBJ1-1; 8 bases are a match to TRBD1. TRBV6-7 is marked as an open reading frame, function uncertain. The receptor was derived from a human donor in good health. CDR3 coding DNA: TGTGCCAGTTCGACAGGGGAGTCCACTGAAGCTTTCTTT. This codes for CASSTGESTEAFF.